These 14 T cell receptor beta chains came from one sample sequenced in a study of human T cells and chemical hapten exposure. One entry per CDR3 protein, called by TCRdb with MiXCR from the RACE reads. Of 280,000 or so distinct CDR3 sequences listed, around 7% were seen once; the top ten hold more than 0.95%. Indicated time point: pre-sensitization, week 0. Treatment given: therapeutic diphenylcyclopropenone sensitization with weekly scalp DPC. The input for sequencing was whole blood, taken in connection with sensitization to the hapten diphenylcyclopropenone (DPC). The receptors derive from a man between 18 and 29 years old with alopecia areata. Some clones in this sample may be carry-over from other donors' samples.

This clonotype was seen at least ten times. The V and J genes are TRBV20-1 and TRBJ1-3; TRBD1 matches 8 bases. CDR1 is DFQATT and CDR2 is SNEGSKA in the germline V gene (reference sequence). The CDR3 is 16 amino acids. J lost 2 bases, V lost 4 bases, and 10 bases had no gene match. The CDR3 nucleotides are TGCAGTGCTAAAAGGAGGCAGGGGGCTCCTGGAAACACCATATATTTT. Amino acids: CSAKRRQGAPGNTIYF.

This clonotype occurred a few times. This chain links TRBV28 with TRBJ1-1; 8 nucleotides match TRBD1. Germline CDR1 MDHEN, CDR2 SYDVKM. The CDR3 is 13 residues long. With 5 bases clipped from V and 4 bases from J, the junction kept 3 bases outside the gene matches. CDR3 residues: CASSAQGVTEAFF. CDR3 sequence (DNA): TGTGCCAGCAGTGCACAGGGGGTCACTGAAGCTTTCTTT. The full variable domain, its missing parts supplied by reference TRBV28 and TRBJ1-1, is DVKVTQSSRYLVKRTGEKVFLECVQDMDHENMFWYRQDPGLGLRLIYFSYDVKMKEKGDIPEGYSVSREKKERFSLILESASTNQTSMYLCASSAQGVTEAFFGQGTRLTVV.

This clonotype was picked up a small number of times. The genes are TRBV5-5 and TRBJ2-1; D gene uncertain. The germline CDR1 and CDR2 sequences are SGHKS and YYEKEE (reference sequence). The CDR3 loop spans 17 amino acids. With 4 bases removed from V and 5 bases from J, the gap between germline ends came to 22 bases. The DNA of the CDR3 is TGTGCCAGCAGCCATCGTCCGACACGTGATCTCGACAATGAGCAGTTCTTC. Translating gives CASSHRPTRDLDNEQFF.

The rearrangement links TRBV4-3 to TRBJ2-7; 8 positions agree with TRBD2. The CDR3 loop spans 17 amino acids. The junction had 10 bases not matched to a gene; V was cut back by 0 bases and J by 3 bases. CDR1 is LGHNA, CDR2 YSLEER, per germline. In DNA form, the CDR3 reads TGCGCCAGCAGCCAAGAAAAGGTCTTAGCGGGGCACTACGAGCAGTACGTC. This encodes CASSQEKVLAGHYEQYV.

DNA of the CDR3: TGTGCCAGCAGTTACCAGCCAGGGTCACACGGCTACACCTTC. This translates into CASSYQPGSHGYTF. The chain is built from TRBV6-5 and TRBJ1-2, with D maybe TRBD1 (5 bases). Germline V gives CDR1 MNHEY, CDR2 SVGAGI. This CDR3 is built from 14 residues. V shed 2 bases and J shed 8 bases, with 15 bases lying between them.

This clonotype was counted ten times or more. The chain recombines TRBV4-1 with TRBJ2-6; 8 bases map to TRBD1. Germline CDR1 is MGHRA and CDR2 is YSYEKL. The CDR3 runs to 20 residues. Germline trimming cut 3 bases from V and 1 base from J; bases unmatched to any gene: 14. The CDR3 reads CASSHIRQGQGRSGANVLTF. DNA for the CDR3: TGCGCCAGCAGCCACATCAGACAGGGGCAGGGTCGGTCTGGGGCCAACGTCCTGACTTTC.

V is TRBV29-1 and J is TRBJ2-1; 10 positions match TRBD1. V lost 7 bases, J lost 0 bases, and 9 bases stayed unmatched. The CDR3 covers 16 residues. The germline V gene encodes CDR1 SQVTM and CDR2 ANQGSEA. As DNA, the CDR3 is TGCAGCGCAATCGACAGGGGGCGGGGCTCCTACAATGAGCAGTTCTTC. Translating gives CSAIDRGRGSYNEQFF.

This chain uses TRBV4-3 with TRBJ1-6; D call uncertain. This CDR3 spans 13 amino acids. Germline loops: CDR1 LGHNA, CDR2 YSLEER. V lost 0 bases and J lost 9, with 6 bases in between. CDR3 sequence: CASSQDAGSPLHF. The CDR3, as DNA: TGCGCCAGCAGCCAAGATGCAGGTTCACCCCTCCACTTT.

This clonotype turned up a few times. The chain couples TRBV5-1 to TRBJ2-5, with D perhaps matching TRBD2 (6 bases). The CDR3 has 15 amino acids. Germline V gene data show CDR1 as SGHRS and CDR2 as YFSETQ. V was trimmed by 2 bases and J by 4 bases, leaving 15 bases between them. CDR3 residues: CASSLTPGAGETQYF. The DNA for the CDR3 is TGCGCCAGCAGCTTAACGCCGGGAGCTGGAGAGACCCAGTACTTC. Variable domain in full (rest from reference TRBV5-1 and TRBJ2-5): KAGVTQTPRYLIKTRGQQVTLSCSPISGHRSVSWYQQTPGQGLQFLFEYFSETQRNKGNFPGRFSGRQFSNSRSEMNVSTLELGDSALYLCASSLTPGAGETQYFGPGTRLLVL.

This chain joins TRBV7-8 and TRBJ2-2; either TRBD1 or TRBD2 may supply D (5 bases each). The CDR3 spans 13 residues. V was clipped by 1 base and J by 6 bases, with 6 bases between them. CDR1 and CDR2 from the germline V gene are SGHVS and FQNEAQ. CDR3 DNA: TGTGCCAGCAGCTTAGTGGGGGCCGGGGAGCTGTTTTTT. It specifies CASSLVGAGELFF.

This chain links TRBV21-1 with TRBJ2-7; the tabulated D call, TRBD2, remains unverified against the DNA. TRBV21-1 is an annotated pseudogene. CDR3 size: 16 residues. The CDR3 DNA reads as TGTGCCAGCAGCAAAGCTGAGACTAGCGGAACCCACGAGCAGTACGTC. Encoded protein: CASSKAETSGTHEQYV.

This chain joins TRBV27 and TRBJ2-3, with D possibly matching TRBD2 (5 bases). CDR1 and CDR2 (germline): MNHEY, SMNVEV (reference sequence). V was cut by 6 bases and J by 2 bases, with 15 bases left in between. The CDR3 loop spans 15 amino acids. The CDR3 DNA sequence: TGTGCCAGCAGACTTTTCCAGCGGCCCACAGATACGCAGTATTTT. This encodes CASRLFQRPTDTQYF.

The CDR3 sequence: CSARYRQGNQPQHF. CDR3 nucleotide sequence: TGCAGTGCTAGATATAGACAGGGGAATCAGCCCCAGCATTTT. The chain has TRBV20-1 and TRBJ1-5; TRBD1 agrees at 8 bases. The junction had 4 bases not matched to a gene; V was cut back by 2 bases and J by 4 bases. The CDR3 consists of 14 residues. Germline CDR1 and CDR2: DFQATT and SNEGSKA (reference sequence).

The V gene is TRBV5-1, the J gene TRBJ1-6; D is perhaps TRBD1 (5 bases). The germline V gene encodes CDR1 SGHRS and CDR2 YFSETQ. V lost 6 bases, J lost 9 bases, and 13 bases lay in between. This CDR3 has 13 residues. DNA for the CDR3: TGCGCCAGCACCGCCGCCCAGGGTTCACCCCTCCACTTT. It translates to CASTAAQGSPLHF.